The 14 T cell receptor beta chains below all came from one sample that was sequenced in a study of blood T cell repertoires in COVID-19. TCRdb's copy holds only in-frame clones and misses some; the assay was immunoSEQ multiplex PCR. Among fewer than 350,000 clones, 85% were seen once, and the ten largest hold 7.2%. Specimen: peripheral blood. These receptors were collected from a human donor in a cohort sampled during active COVID-19.

The chain recombines TRBV5-1 with TRBJ1-1, with unresolved D. The V gene lost 0 bases and the J gene lost 8 bases, with 8 bases spanning the gap. Germline V gives CDR1 SGHRS, CDR2 YFSETQ. The CDR3 consists of 12 residues. As DNA, the CDR3 is TGCGCCAGCAGCTTGGGAGGTCACGAAGCTTTCTTT. Its protein is CASSLGGHEAFF.

V and J are TRBV24-1 and TRBJ2-2; 7 bases map to TRBD1. The CDR3 spans 14 residues. The germline gives CDR1 KGHDR, CDR2 SFDVKD. The junction had 2 bases not matched to a gene; V was cut back by 7 bases and J by 1 base. This CDR3 is CATRGQKNTGELFF. The DNA of the CDR3 is TGTGCCACCAGGGGACAGAAGAACACCGGGGAGCTGTTTTTT.

The chain employs TRBV2 and TRBJ1-2, with 7 bases identical to TRBD1. Germline trimming cut 6 bases from V and 7 bases from J; bases unmatched to any gene: 8. CDR1 and CDR2 (germline): SNHLY, FYNNEI. The CDR3 covers 13 residues. Here the CDR3 reads CASRDRVRSGYTF. CDR3 DNA sequence: TGTGCCAGCAGAGACAGGGTGCGAAGTGGCTACACCTTC.

The V call is TRBV11-1, the J call TRBJ2-5; a weak D match, TRBD2 (6 bases). The CDR3 covers 14 residues. CDR1 SGHAT and CDR2 FQDESV come from the germline V gene (reference sequence). The V and J ends lost 2 bases and 4 bases respectively, with 11 bases between them. In nucleotides, the CDR3 is TGTGCCAGCAGCTTAAAGGGACTTGGAGAGACCCAGTACTTC. Amino acids: CASSLKGLGETQYF.

The chain carries TRBV6-5 and TRBJ1-2; a weak D match, TRBD1 (5 bases). Trimming left V 0 bases short and J 5 bases short, with 7 bases between. Germline CDR1 is MNHEY and CDR2 is SVGAGI. The CDR3 is 13 amino acids. This chain's CDR3 is CASSYSGVYGYTF. The CDR3, as DNA: TGTGCCAGCAGTTACTCAGGGGTTTATGGCTACACCTTC.

The V and J genes are TRBV5-5 and TRBJ1-5; D gene uncertain. Germline V gene data show CDR1 as SGHKS and CDR2 as YYEKEE (reference sequence). V was shortened by 0 bases and J by 4 bases, with 11 bases between the two germline ends. The CDR3 is 15 amino acids. CDR3 in amino acids: CASSLDSTRNQPQHF. In DNA form, the CDR3 reads TGTGCCAGCAGCTTGGATTCCACTAGGAATCAGCCCCAGCATTTT.

The chain carries TRBV24-1 and TRBJ2-2; D perhaps matches TRBD2 (5 bases). Germline lookup yields CDR1 KGHDR and CDR2 SFDVKD. Trimming removed 5 bases from V and 4 bases from J, with 13 bases in between. The CDR3 contains 15 residues. DNA for the CDR3: TGTGCCACCAGTGGACCAGGCGCGGGCACCGGGGAGCTGTTTTTT. This codes for CATSGPGAGTGELFF.

The chain joins TRBV25-1 to TRBJ2-4; D is possibly TRBD1 (5 bases). Looked up from germline, CDR1 is MGHDK and CDR2 is SYGVNS. V gave up 4 bases and J gave up 5 bases, with 15 bases separating them. The CDR3 sequence is 15 residues long. For the CDR3, the DNA is TGTGCCAGCAGTGCCCGACAGACGAAACAAAACATTCAGTACTTC. Translating gives CASSARQTKQNIQYF.

This clone has a single count. This chain joins TRBV28 and TRBJ2-3; 12 nucleotides align to TRBD2. This CDR3 contains 17 residues. Germline trimming cut 3 bases from V and 7 bases from J; bases unmatched to any gene: 11. Germline values: CDR1 MDHEN, CDR2 SYDVKM. CDR3 sequence: CASSFLAGGGLVNTQYF. DNA of the CDR3: TGTGCCAGCAGTTTCCTAGCGGGGGGGGGTTTGGTAAATACGCAGTATTTT. Based on the CDR3 plus reference TRBV28 and TRBJ2-3, the full variable domain is DVKVTQSSRYLVKRTGEKVFLECVQDMDHENMFWYRQDPGLGLRLIYFSYDVKMKEKGDIPEGYSVSREKKERFSLILESASTNQTSMYLCASSFLAGGGLVNTQYFGPGTRLTVL.

V usage is TRBV30 and J usage is TRBJ1-2; TRBD1 matches 8 bases. CDR1 is GTSNPN, CDR2 SVGIG, per germline (reference sequence). The CDR3 totals 15 residues. J lost 3 bases, V lost 2 bases, and 8 bases had no gene match. This CDR3 reads CAWSPLDRVDYGYTF. DNA of the CDR3: TGTGCCTGGAGTCCCCTGGACAGGGTGGACTATGGCTACACCTTC.

This sequence joins TRBV3-1 (or the pseudogene TRBV3-2) and TRBJ1-3; TRBD1 is a possible D gene (5 bases). V was clipped by 1 base and J by 2 bases, with 6 bases between them. CDR1 LGHDT and CDR2 YNNKEL come from the germline V gene (reference sequence). The CDR3 loop spans 14 amino acids. The CDR3 nucleotides read TGTGCCAGCAGCCAAGCGGACACTGGAAACACCATATATTTT. It codes for CASSQADTGNTIYF.

The CDR3 nucleotides read TGTGCCAGCAGTTACAATGGGCAGGTCGGTGTCAGAGCTTTCTTT. This gives the protein CASSYNGQVGVRAFF. This sequence joins TRBV6-5 and TRBJ1-1; no reliable D call. The CDR3 spans 15 residues. CDR1 is MNHEY, CDR2 SVGAGI, per germline. Trimming stripped 2 bases from V and 10 bases from J, with 20 bases between.

This chain uses TRBV27 with TRBJ2-3; D gene ambiguous. This CDR3 spans 12 amino acids. The germline V gene has CDR1 MNHEY and CDR2 SMNVEV (reference sequence). Trimming removed 6 bases at V and 0 bases at J, with 4 bases between. The DNA of the CDR3 is TGTGCCAGCAGGCAGAGCACAGATACGCAGTATTTT. Translated, it gives CASRQSTDTQYF.

This clone was counted only a few times. The rearrangement joins TRBV18 to TRBJ2-5; D gene ambiguous. The length of the CDR3 is 12 residues. CDR1 is KGHSH, CDR2 LQKENI, per germline. V lost 6 bases to trimming and J lost 7 bases, with 12 bases between them. CDR3 nucleotides: TGTGCCAGCTCTCCCTCGGAGCGGACCCAGTACTTC. Its translation is CASSPSERTQYF. Full variable domain (rest looked up from reference TRBV18 and TRBJ2-5): NAGVMQNPRHLVRRRGQEARLRCSPMKGHSHVYWYRQLPEEGLKFMVYLQKENIIDESGMPKERFSAEFPKEGPSILRIQQVVRGDSAAYFCASSPSERTQYFGPGTRLLVL.